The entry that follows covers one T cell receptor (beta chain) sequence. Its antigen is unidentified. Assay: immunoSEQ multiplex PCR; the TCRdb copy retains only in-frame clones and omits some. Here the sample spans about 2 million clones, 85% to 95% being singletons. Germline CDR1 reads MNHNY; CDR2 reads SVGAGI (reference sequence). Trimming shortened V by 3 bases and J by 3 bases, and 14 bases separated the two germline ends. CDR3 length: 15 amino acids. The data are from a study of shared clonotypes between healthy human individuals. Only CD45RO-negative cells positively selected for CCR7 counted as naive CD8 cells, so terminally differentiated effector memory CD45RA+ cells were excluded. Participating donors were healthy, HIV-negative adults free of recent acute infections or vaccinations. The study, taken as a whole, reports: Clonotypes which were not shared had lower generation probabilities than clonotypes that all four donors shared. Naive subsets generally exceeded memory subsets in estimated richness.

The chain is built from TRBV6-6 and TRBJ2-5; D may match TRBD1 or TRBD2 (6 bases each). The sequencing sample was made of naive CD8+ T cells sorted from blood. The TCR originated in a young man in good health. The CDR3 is CASSYVGGSEETQYF. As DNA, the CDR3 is TGTGCCAGCAGTTATGTAGGGGGGTCGGAAGAGACCCAGTACTTC.